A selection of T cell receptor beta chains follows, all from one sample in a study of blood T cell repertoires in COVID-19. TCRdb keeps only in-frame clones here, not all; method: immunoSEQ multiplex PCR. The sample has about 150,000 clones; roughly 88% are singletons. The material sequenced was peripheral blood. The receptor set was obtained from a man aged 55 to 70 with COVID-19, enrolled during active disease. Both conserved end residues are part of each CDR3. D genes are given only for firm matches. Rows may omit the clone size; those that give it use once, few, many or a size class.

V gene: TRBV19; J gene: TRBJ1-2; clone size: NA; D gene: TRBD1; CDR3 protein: CASHPGQGAAGYTF; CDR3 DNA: TGTGCCAGTCATCCGGGACAGGGGGCTGCGGGCTACACCTTC
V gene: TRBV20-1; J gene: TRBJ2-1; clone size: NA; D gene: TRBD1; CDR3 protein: CSASRMTGNEQFF; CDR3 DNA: TGCAGTGCCAGTCGTATGACAGGGAACGAGCAGTTCTTC
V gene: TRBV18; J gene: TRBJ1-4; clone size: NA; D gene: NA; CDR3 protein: CASSGGLNEKLFF; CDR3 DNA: TGTGCCAGCTCGGGGGGTTTGAATGAAAAACTGTTTTTT
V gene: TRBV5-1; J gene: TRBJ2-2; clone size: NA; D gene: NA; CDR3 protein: CASSYLPGDTGELFF; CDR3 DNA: TGCGCCAGCAGTTACCTTCCCGGGGACACCGGGGAGCTGTTTTTT
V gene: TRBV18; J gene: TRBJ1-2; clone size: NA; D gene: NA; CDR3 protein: CASSPSTESRYTF; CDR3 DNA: TGTGCCAGCTCACCGTCGACAGAGAGTCGCTACACCTTC
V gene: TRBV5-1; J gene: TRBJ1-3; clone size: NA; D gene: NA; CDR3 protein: CASSFAGASGNTIYF; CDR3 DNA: TGCGCCAGCAGCTTTGCGGGGGCGTCTGGAAACACCATATATTTT
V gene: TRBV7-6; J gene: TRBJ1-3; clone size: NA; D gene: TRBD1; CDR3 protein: CASSPTGDGNTIYF; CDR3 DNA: TGTGCCAGCAGCCCCACAGGGGATGGAAACACCATATATTTT
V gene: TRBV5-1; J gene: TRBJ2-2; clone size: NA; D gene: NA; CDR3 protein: CASIDWRREGTGELFF; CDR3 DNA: TGCGCCAGCATCGACTGGAGGCGCGAAGGGACCGGGGAGCTGTTTTTT
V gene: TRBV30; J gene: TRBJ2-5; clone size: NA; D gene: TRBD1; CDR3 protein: CAWSAGQSYQETQYF; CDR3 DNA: TGTGCCTGGAGTGCGGGACAGTCGTACCAAGAGACCCAGTACTTC
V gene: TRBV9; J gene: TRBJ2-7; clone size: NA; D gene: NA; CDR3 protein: CASSVGPGPTYEQYF; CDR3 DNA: TGTGCCAGCAGCGTAGGTCCTGGGCCCACCTACGAGCAGTACTTC
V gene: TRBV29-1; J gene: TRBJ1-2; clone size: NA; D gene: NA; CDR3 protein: CSVDQRGTTNYGYTF; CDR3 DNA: TGCAGCGTCGATCAACGTGGGACAACTAACTATGGCTACACCTTC
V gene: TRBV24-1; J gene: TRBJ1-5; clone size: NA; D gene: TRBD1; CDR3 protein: CATSDPTGGGQPQHF; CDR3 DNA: TGTGCCACCAGTGACCCTACAGGGGGGGGTCAGCCCCAGCATTTT
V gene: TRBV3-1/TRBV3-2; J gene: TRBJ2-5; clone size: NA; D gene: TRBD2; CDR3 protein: CASSRGAGVETQYF; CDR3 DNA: TGTGCCAGCAGCCGAGGAGCGGGGGTAGAGACCCAGTACTTC
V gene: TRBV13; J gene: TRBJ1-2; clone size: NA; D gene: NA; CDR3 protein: CASSGHTADYGYTF; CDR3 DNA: TGTGCCAGCAGCGGGCACACAGCGGACTATGGCTACACCTTC
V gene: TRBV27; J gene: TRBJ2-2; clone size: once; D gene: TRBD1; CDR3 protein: CASSFGTGYTGELFF; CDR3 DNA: TGTGCCAGCAGTTTCGGGACAGGCTACACCGGGGAGCTGTTTTTT
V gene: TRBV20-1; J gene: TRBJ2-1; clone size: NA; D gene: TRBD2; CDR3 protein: CSASSGRAPNEQFF; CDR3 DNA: TGCAGTGCTAGTAGCGGGAGGGCGCCTAATGAGCAGTTCTTC
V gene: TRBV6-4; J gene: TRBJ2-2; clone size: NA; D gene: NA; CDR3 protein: CASSDSVGATGELFF; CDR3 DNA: TGTGCCAGCAGTGACTCCGTGGGAGCAACCGGGGAGCTGTTTTTT
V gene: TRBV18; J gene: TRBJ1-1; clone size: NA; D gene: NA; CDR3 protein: CASSPLVVRTEGRGTEAFF; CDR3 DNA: TGTGCCAGCTCACCACTCGTCGTCAGGACAGAAGGTAGGGGTACTGAAGCTTTCTTT
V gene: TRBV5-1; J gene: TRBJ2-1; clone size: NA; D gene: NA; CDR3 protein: CASSLSTEYNEQFF; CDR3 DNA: TGCGCCAGCAGCTTGTCGACAGAGTACAATGAGCAGTTCTTC
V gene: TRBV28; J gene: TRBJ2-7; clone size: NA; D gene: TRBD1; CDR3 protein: CASSPTDRVHSYEQYF; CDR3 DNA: TGTGCCAGCAGCCCAACCGACAGGGTCCATTCCTACGAGCAGTACTTC
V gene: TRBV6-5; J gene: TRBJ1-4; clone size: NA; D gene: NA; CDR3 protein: CASSYHSNEKLFF; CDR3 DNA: TGTGCCAGCAGTTACCACAGTAATGAAAAACTGTTTTTT
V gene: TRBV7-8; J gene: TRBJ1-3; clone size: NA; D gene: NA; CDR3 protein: CASSLDGLSGNTIYF; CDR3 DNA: TGTGCCAGCAGCCTCGACGGACTCTCTGGAAACACCATATATTTT
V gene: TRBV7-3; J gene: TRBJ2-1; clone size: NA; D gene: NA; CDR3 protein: CASSLTGSGLYNEQFF; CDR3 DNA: TGTGCCAGCAGCTTAACGGGGAGCGGCCTTTACAATGAGCAGTTCTTC
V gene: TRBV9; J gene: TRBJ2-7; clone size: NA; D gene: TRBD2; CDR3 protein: CASSVGLAGPSEQYF; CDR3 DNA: TGTGCCAGCAGCGTAGGACTAGCGGGACCAAGCGAGCAGTACTTC
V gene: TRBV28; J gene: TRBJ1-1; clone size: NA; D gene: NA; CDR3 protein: CASRSGAGMNTEAFF; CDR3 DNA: TGTGCCAGCAGATCTGGGGCAGGGATGAACACTGAAGCTTTCTTT
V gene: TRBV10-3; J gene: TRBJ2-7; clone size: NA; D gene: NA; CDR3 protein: CAISQTPDTWEQYF; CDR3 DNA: TGTGCCATCAGTCAAACTCCGGACACCTGGGAGCAGTACTTC
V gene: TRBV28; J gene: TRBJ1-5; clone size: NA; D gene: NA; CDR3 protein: CASRLIRGANQPQHF; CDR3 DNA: TGTGCCAGCAGGTTAATCAGGGGCGCCAATCAGCCCCAGCATTTT
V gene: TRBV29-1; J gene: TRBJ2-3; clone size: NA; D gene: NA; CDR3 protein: CSVEDLLGARPDTQYF; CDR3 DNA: TGCAGCGTTGAAGATCTTTTGGGGGCACGCCCAGATACGCAGTATTTT
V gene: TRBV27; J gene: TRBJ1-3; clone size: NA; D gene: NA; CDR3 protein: CASSPTARNTIYF; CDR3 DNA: TGTGCCAGCAGCCCGACAGCCCGAAACACCATATATTTT
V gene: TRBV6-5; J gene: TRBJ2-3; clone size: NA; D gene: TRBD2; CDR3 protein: CASSYGTRADTQYF; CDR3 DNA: TGTGCCAGCAGTTACGGGACTAGAGCAGATACGCAGTATTTT
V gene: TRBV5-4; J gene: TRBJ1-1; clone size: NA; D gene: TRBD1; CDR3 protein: CASSTGQANTEAFF; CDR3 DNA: TGTGCCAGCAGCACCGGACAGGCGAACACTGAAGCTTTCTTT
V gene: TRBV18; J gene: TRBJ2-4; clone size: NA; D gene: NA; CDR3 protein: CASSPTGGAGQNIQYF; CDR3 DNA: TGTGCCAGCTCACCGACCGGTGGGGCAGGCCAAAACATTCAGTACTTC
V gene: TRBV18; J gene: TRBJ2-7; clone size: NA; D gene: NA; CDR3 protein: CASSPTASTYEQYF; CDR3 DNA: TGTGCCAGCTCACCGACAGCGTCAACCTACGAGCAGTACTTC
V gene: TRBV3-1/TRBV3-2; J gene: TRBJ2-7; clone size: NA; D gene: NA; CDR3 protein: CASSRGSVSYEQYF; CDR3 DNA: TGTGCCAGCAGCCGTGGCAGCGTCTCCTACGAGCAGTACTTC
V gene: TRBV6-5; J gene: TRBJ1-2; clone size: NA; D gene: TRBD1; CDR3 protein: CASSPTGQTNYGYTF; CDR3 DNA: TGTGCCAGCAGCCCCACGGGACAGACTAACTATGGCTACACCTTC
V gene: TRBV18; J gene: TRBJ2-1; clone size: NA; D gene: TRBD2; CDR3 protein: CASQGTSYNEQFF; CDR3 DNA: TGTGCCAGCCAAGGGACTAGTTACAATGAGCAGTTCTTC
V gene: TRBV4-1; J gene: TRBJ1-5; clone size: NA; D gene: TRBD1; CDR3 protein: CASSLQFGQANQPQHF; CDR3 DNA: TGCGCCAGCAGCCTCCAGTTCGGACAGGCTAATCAGCCCCAGCATTTT
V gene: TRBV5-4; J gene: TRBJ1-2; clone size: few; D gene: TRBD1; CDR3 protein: CASSIPDRGLLGYTF; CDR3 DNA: TGTGCCAGCAGCATACCGGACAGGGGGCTTCTGGGCTACACCTTC
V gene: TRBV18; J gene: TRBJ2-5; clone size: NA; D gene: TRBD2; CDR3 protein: CASGPSGIGGETQYF; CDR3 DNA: TGTGCCAGCGGCCCTAGCGGGATAGGAGGAGAGACCCAGTACTTC
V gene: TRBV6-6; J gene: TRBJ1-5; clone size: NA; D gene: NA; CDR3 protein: CASSYSTGGQPQHF; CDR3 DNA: TGTGCCAGCAGTTACTCGACAGGCGGTCAGCCCCAGCATTTT
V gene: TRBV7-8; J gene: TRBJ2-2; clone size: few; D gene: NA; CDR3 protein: CASSFQGWTGELFF; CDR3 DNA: TGTGCCAGCAGCTTCCAGGGTTGGACCGGGGAGCTGTTTTTT
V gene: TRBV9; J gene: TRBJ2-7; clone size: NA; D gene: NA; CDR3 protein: CASSATAGEQYF; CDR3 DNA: TGTGCCAGCAGCGCGACGGCGGGCGAGCAGTACTTC
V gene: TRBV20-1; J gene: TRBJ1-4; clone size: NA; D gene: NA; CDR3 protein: CSASPSWGVNEKLFF; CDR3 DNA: TGCAGTGCTAGTCCATCATGGGGCGTAAATGAAAAACTGTTTTTT
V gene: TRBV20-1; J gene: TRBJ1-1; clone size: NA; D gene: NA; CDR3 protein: CSANREEAFF; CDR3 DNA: TGCAGTGCTAACAGGGAGGAAGCTTTCTTT
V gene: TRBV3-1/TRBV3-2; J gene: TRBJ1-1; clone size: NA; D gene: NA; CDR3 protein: CASSQWQTEAFF; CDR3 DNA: TGTGCCAGCAGCCAATGGCAGACTGAAGCTTTCTTT
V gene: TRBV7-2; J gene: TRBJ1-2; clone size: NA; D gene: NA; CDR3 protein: CASSPAGGANYGYTF; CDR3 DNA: TGTGCCAGCAGTCCAGCGGGGGGCGCAAACTATGGCTACACCTTC
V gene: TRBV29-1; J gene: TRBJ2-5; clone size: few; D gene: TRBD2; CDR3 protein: CSGGLAGAETQYF; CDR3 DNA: TGCAGCGGCGGGCTAGCGGGGGCGGAGACCCAGTACTTC
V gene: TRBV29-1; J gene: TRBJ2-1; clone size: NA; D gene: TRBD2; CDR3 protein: CSVDRPSGFYNEQFF; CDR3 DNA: TGCAGCGTTGATAGGCCTAGCGGGTTCTACAATGAGCAGTTCTTC
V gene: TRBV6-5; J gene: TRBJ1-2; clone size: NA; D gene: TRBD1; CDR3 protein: CASSQGTASYGYTF; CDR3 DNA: TGTGCCAGCAGTCAGGGGACAGCTTCCTATGGCTACACCTTC
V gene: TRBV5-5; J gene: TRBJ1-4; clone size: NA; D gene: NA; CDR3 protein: CASSLGAVNYEKLFF; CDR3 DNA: TGTGCCAGCAGCTTGGGGGCAGTGAACTATGAAAAACTGTTTTTT
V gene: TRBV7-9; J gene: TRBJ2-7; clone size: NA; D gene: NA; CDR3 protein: CASSPTEFYEQYF; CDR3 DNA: TGTGCCAGCAGCCCGACAGAGTTCTACGAGCAGTACTTC